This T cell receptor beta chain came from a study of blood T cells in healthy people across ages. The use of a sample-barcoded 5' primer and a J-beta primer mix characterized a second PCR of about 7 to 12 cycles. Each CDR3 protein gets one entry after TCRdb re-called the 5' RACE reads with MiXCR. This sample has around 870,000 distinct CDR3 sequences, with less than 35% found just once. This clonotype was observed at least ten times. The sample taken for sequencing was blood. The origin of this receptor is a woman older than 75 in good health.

CDR3 sequence reads: CASSQTASGTGGPNQPQHF. The CDR3 region has the DNA TGCGCCAGCAGCCAAACCGCCTCCGGGACAGGGGGCCCCAATCAGCCCCAGCATTTT. The chain employs TRBV4-3 and TRBJ1-5; TRBD1 agrees at 12 bases. Germline trimming cut 2 bases from V and 3 bases from J; bases unmatched to any gene: 11. The CDR3 contains 19 residues. CDR1 is LGHNA and CDR2 is YSLEER in the germline V gene.